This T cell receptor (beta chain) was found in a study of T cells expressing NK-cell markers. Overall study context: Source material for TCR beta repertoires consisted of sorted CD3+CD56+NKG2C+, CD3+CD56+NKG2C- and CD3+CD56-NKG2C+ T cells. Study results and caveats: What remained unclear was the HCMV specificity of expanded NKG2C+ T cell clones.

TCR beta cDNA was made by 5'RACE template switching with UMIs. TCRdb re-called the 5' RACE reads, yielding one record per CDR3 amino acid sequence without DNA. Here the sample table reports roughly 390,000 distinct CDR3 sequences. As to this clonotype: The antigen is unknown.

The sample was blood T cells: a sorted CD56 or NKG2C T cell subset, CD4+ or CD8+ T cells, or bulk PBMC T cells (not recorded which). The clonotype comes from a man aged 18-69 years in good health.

CDR3 amino acids: CASRGVGTGANEQYF. The chain carries TRBV27 and TRBJ2-7; with no DNA, the TCRdb D assignment of TRBD1 cannot be verified. The length of the CDR3 is 15 residues. Looked up from germline, CDR1 is MNHEY and CDR2 is SMNVEV (reference sequence).